Listed below are T cell receptor beta chains from one sample, sequenced in a study of T cells expressing NK-cell markers. TCRdb re-called the 5' RACE reads and gives one entry per CDR3 protein, without DNA. Its listing shows about 540,000 distinct CDR3 sequences. Sequences were obtained from blood T cells: a sorted CD56 or NKG2C T cell subset, CD4+ or CD8+ T cells, or bulk PBMC T cells (not recorded which). The receptor set was obtained from a man aged 18 to 35 in good health. The CDR3 runs from the conserved cysteine through the conserved F or W.

TRBJ2-2 | 16 | TRBV10-2 | CASRSGLAGYTGELFF
TRBJ1-3 | 13 | TRBV7-6 | CASSLGGRDTIYF
TRBJ2-5 | 16 | TRBV5-1 | CASSTASGRAKETQYF
TRBJ1-2 | 17 | TRBV15 | CATSRLTPGQGWYGYTF
TRBJ1-2 | 15 | TRBV29-1 | CSAPSGGRGFSGYTF
TRBJ2-3 | 15 | TRBV7-9 | CASSYTGGSMDTQYF
TRBJ2-1 | 13 | TRBV5-1 | CASGGTSGTFQFF
TRBJ1-1 | 14 | TRBV20-1 | CSAILGGGGTEAFF
TRBJ2-6 | 18 | TRBV5-5 | CASSLITQDNSGANVLTF
TRBJ2-5 | 14 | TRBV5-1 | CASSSLAKGETQYF
TRBJ2-3 | 14 | TRBV29-1 | CSVADRGSTDTQYF
TRBJ2-5 | 13 | TRBV12-3/TRBV12-4 | CASSLGVSETQYF
TRBJ2-3 | 18 | TRBV3-1 | CASSQERLAGGYTDTQYF
TRBJ2-3 | 15 | TRBV6-2/TRBV6-3 | CASRQTGVSTDTQYF
TRBJ2-1 | 16 | TRBV12-3/TRBV12-4 | CASTLQREGPYNEQFF
TRBJ2-1 | 14 | TRBV10-3 | CATAIAGVGNEQFF
TRBJ2-4 | 16 | TRBV16 | CASSRGGGLAKNIQYF
TRBJ2-7 | 16 | TRBV5-5 | CASSQDVTGYGYEQYF
TRBJ2-3 | 14 | TRBV2 | CASSEGLATTTQYF
TRBJ2-2 | 16 | TRBV6-5 | CASSYWGQGAAGELFF
TRBJ2-3 | 17 | TRBV6-2/TRBV6-3 | CASSALQLAGPPDTQYF
TRBJ2-1 | 16 | TRBV2 | CASSDLAGGPGGEQFF
TRBJ2-1 | 12 | TRBV19 | CASSFRAHEQFF